This entry lists 31 T cell receptor beta chains sequenced from one sample in a study of T cell repertoires in cytomegalovirus infection. One entry per CDR3 protein results from TCRdb running MiXCR on the reads. Here the sample spans approximately 100,000 distinct CDR3 sequences, less than 55% being singletons. The antigens these receptors bind are not known. This sample comprised CD8+ T cells from cultured PBMCs, obtained from culture after CMV antigen stimulation. The receptor source for this set is a human donor in good health (CMV status not recorded). Some clones in this sample may be carry-over from other donors' samples.

This clonotype was observed a few times. The J gene is TRBJ2-7, the V gene TRBV19; D is perhaps TRBD2 (6 bases). Germline V lookup: CDR1 LNHDA, CDR2 SQIVND (reference sequence). The CDR3 is 13 amino acids. Trimming removed 1 base from V and 7 bases from J, with 11 bases in between. CDR3 nucleotides: TGTGCCAGTAGTATAGTGGAGGGAGCTGAGCAGTACTTC. Translated, it gives CASSIVEGAEQYF.

This clonotype has only a few counts. The chain combines TRBV2 with TRBJ2-5; 8 nucleotides line up with TRBD1. Germline values: CDR1 SNHLY, CDR2 FYNNEI. This CDR3 is 17 amino acids long. The ends lost 1 base at V and 1 base at J; junction bases unmatched: 8. CDR3 region: CASSEGPGQDLQETQYF. CDR3 DNA sequence: TGTGCCAGCAGTGAAGGCCCGGGACAGGACCTCCAAGAGACCCAGTACTTC.

This clonotype was found a few times. The DNA for the CDR3 is TGTGCCAGCAGTTATCGGCCAGACTATGAAAAACTGTTTTTT. Encoded protein: CASSYRPDYEKLFF. This chain connects TRBV6-6 to TRBJ1-4; D not certain. The V and J ends lost 3 bases and 6 bases respectively, with 11 bases between them. The CDR3 extends over 14 amino acids. CDR1 MNHNY and CDR2 SVGAGI come from the germline V gene (reference sequence).

This clonotype was observed a handful of times. The rearrangement joins TRBV12-3 or TRBV12-4 to TRBJ2-1, with 8 bases matching TRBD1. The CDR3 has 16 residues. J gave up 6 bases and V 2 bases, and 9 bases lay outside the gene matches. This CDR3 is CASSLFGQGAGNEQFF. CDR3 DNA: TGTGCCAGCAGTTTATTCGGGCAGGGGGCGGGCAATGAGCAGTTCTTC.

A few counts support this clonotype. Germline is not matched at one junction end, which may reflect a read error. The rearrangement joins TRBV5-3 to TRBJ2-2, with unresolved D. TRBV5-3 is placed among ORFs of uncertain function. The CDR3 extends over 14 amino acids. The CDR3 loop reads CASSLPSYTGELFF. In nucleotides, the CDR3 is TGTGCCAGCAGCTTGCCCAGCTACACCGGGGAGCTGTTTTTT.

The gene calls are TRBV28 and TRBJ2-5; D remains ambiguous. The CDR3 length is 15 residues. Trimming pared 3 bases from V and 2 bases from J, leaving 13 bases between. Per germline, CDR1 MDHEN and CDR2 SYDVKM. This CDR3 is CASSFSQPWQETQYF. In nucleotides, the CDR3 is TGTGCCAGCAGTTTCTCCCAGCCTTGGCAAGAGACCCAGTACTTC.

This clonotype was seen at least ten times. J is TRBJ2-4 and V is TRBV7-2; possibly TRBD1 for D (6 bases). The CDR3 runs 15 residues. Germline V lookup: CDR1 SGHTA, CDR2 FQGNSA. V shed 2 bases and J shed 7 bases, with 15 bases lying between them. CDR3 nucleotide sequence: TGTGCCAGCAGCTTAACCGGGACAAAGAAGAACATTCAGTACTTC. Residues: CASSLTGTKKNIQYF.

Concerning this clonotype: Possible read error: a much larger clone is one base away. This chain connects TRBV20-1 to TRBJ2-5; 8 bases align to TRBD2. The CDR3 has 15 residues. V lost 5 bases to trimming and J lost 9 bases; unmatched junction nucleotides: 17. Germline V lookup: CDR1 DFQATT, CDR2 SNEGSKA (reference sequence). The CDR3 loop reads CSAVEGAGAQKSQYF. CDR3 nucleotides: TGCAGTGCTGTAGAAGGAGCGGGGGCTCAGAAGTCCCAGTACTTC.

This clonotype has ten or more counts. The CDR3, as DNA: TGTGCCAGCAGTTACTCGAATCCGGGCGTGAACACTGAAGCTTTCTTT. It yields the protein CASSYSNPGVNTEAFF. V gene TRBV6-5 combines with J gene TRBJ1-1; D unclear. Germline V lookup: CDR1 MNHEY, CDR2 SVGAGI. The CDR3 sequence is 16 residues long. Deletions cut 0 bases from V and 0 bases from J, with 11 bases between.

This clonotype occurred a few times. The rearrangement links TRBV19 to TRBJ2-1, with D possibly matching TRBD2 (5 bases). The CDR3 sequence is 12 residues long. V gave up 1 base and J gave up 9 bases, with 7 bases separating them. Germline V gene lookup returns CDR1 LNHDA and CDR2 SQIVND (reference sequence). In DNA form, the CDR3 reads TGTGCCAGTAGTATAGGAGGGAGTGAGCAGTTCTTC. Residues: CASSIGGSEQFF.

This clonotype has just a few counts. The CDR3, as DNA: TGTGCCAGCAGCTTCGCGACCGCGGAGACCCAGTACTTC. Translation: CASSFATAETQYF. The rearrangement joins TRBV7-6 to TRBJ2-5; D not resolved. The V gene's germline CDR1 is SGHVS and CDR2 FNYEAQ. The CDR3 has 13 amino acids. Trimming removed 3 bases at V and 5 bases at J, with 10 bases between.

The chain employs TRBV19 and TRBJ1-5; the D gene is possibly TRBD1 (5 bases). V was pared by 3 bases and J by 7 bases, with 10 bases between. This CDR3 contains 13 residues. Looked up from germline, CDR1 is LNHDA and CDR2 is SQIVND (reference sequence). The CDR3 region is CASSMGGGQPQHF. The CDR3 region has the DNA TGTGCCAGTAGTATGGGTGGGGGACAGCCCCAGCATTTT.

V gene TRBV19 combines with J gene TRBJ1-1; D gene ambiguous. CDR3 length: 15 amino acids. Germline V CDR1 and CDR2: LNHDA, SQIVND (reference sequence). The V end was cut by 3 bases, the J end by 2 bases, with 13 bases between. CDR3 sequence (DNA): TGTGCCAGTAGTATTGGTCTCGAAAGAAACACTGAAGCTTTCTTT. Translated: CASSIGLERNTEAFF.

The genes are TRBV6-1 and TRBJ2-7; either TRBD1 or TRBD2 may fit D (5 bases each). There are 13 residues in the CDR3. Trimming shortened V by 5 bases and J by 3 bases, and 11 bases separated the two germline ends. Germline V gives CDR1 MNHNS, CDR2 SASEGT. The CDR3 here is CASSPGGYYEQYF. CDR3 DNA sequence: TGTGCCAGCAGTCCTGGGGGATACTACGAGCAGTACTTC.

V gene TRBV25-1 combines with J gene TRBJ1-1, with 8 bases identical to TRBD1. Per the germline V gene, CDR1 is MGHDK and CDR2 is SYGVNS. J gave up 1 base and V 8 bases, and 9 bases lay outside the gene matches. CDR3 length equals 15 residues. CDR3 nucleotides: TGTGCCAGCGCCGACAGGGGTTCCGGGAACACTGAAGCTTTCTTT. As protein: CASADRGSGNTEAFF.

The rearrangement joins TRBV7-9 to TRBJ1-5; no firm D call. The CDR3 extends over 14 amino acids. Looked up from germline, CDR1 is SEHNR and CDR2 is FQNEAQ (reference sequence). The ends were cut back, 4 bases at V and 7 bases at J, with 14 bases in the middle. CDR3 coding DNA: TGTGCCAGCAGCTCGTCCTCAGGCATGCAGCCCCAGCATTTT. It codes for CASSSSSGMQPQHF.

J is TRBJ2-6 and V is TRBV29-1, with D hard to call. Trimming removed 5 bases from V and 0 bases from J, with 2 bases in between. This CDR3 has 12 residues. The germline gives CDR1 SQVTM, CDR2 ANQGSEA. CDR3 amino acids: CSVNSGANVLTF. The DNA of the CDR3 is TGCAGCGTTAACTCTGGGGCCAACGTCCTGACTTTC.

This clonotype showed up just a few times. This rearrangement joins TRBV11-2 to TRBJ2-3; D possibly corresponds to TRBD2 (5 bases). CDR1 is SGHAT, CDR2 FQNNGV, per germline. Trimming pared 1 base from V and 4 bases from J, leaving 12 bases between. The CDR3 loop spans 15 amino acids. Here the CDR3 reads CASSLVPGDPDTQYF. DNA for the CDR3: TGTGCCAGCAGCTTAGTGCCCGGGGATCCAGATACGCAGTATTTT.

This chain links TRBV5-4 with TRBJ2-2, with 9 bases that match TRBD1. V lost 3 bases, J lost 4 bases, and 4 bases stayed unmatched. The length of the CDR3 is 15 residues. In germline, CDR1 is SGHNT, CDR2 YYREEE (reference sequence). The CDR3 region is CASSSTGGITGELFF. DNA of the CDR3: TGTGCCAGCAGCTCCACAGGGGGCATCACCGGGGAGCTGTTTTTT.

The chain combines TRBV4-1 with TRBJ2-7; D is undetermined. The germline gives CDR1 MGHRA, CDR2 YSYEKL. V was shortened by 0 bases and J by 0 bases, with 9 bases between the two germline ends. This CDR3 contains 15 residues. The CDR3 bases are TGCGCCAGCAGCCAAGATCCCAGACCCTCCTACGAGCAGTACTTC. Translating gives CASSQDPRPSYEQYF.

The chain joins TRBV5-6 to TRBJ1-4; 8 nucleotides line up with TRBD1. V lost 0 bases and J lost 8; bases outside the gene matches: 6. The CDR3 has 15 residues. The germline CDR1 and CDR2 sequences are SGHDT and YYEEEE. CDR3: CASSLGTGGEEKLFF. Written as DNA, the CDR3 is TGTGCCAGCAGCTTGGGTACAGGGGGAGAAGAAAAACTGTTTTTT.

This clonotype has a handful of counts. The chain carries TRBV27 and TRBJ1-1; 7 bases are shared with TRBD1. Germline CDR1 MNHEY, CDR2 SMNVEV (reference sequence). Germline trimming cut 8 bases from V and 4 bases from J; bases unmatched to any gene: 7. The CDR3 is 13 amino acids. The DNA of the CDR3 is TGTGCCAGCGGGATGGGGACAGCCACTGAAGCTTTCTTT. This codes for CASGMGTATEAFF.

The chain has TRBV23-1 and TRBJ2-3; 10 bases align to TRBD2. TRBV23-1 is an ORF, and what it does is uncertain. The V segment lost 4 bases and the J segment 4 bases; nucleotides outside the gene matches: 5. The CDR3 has 15 residues. The CDR3 spells CASSLSGGASDTQYF. CDR3 in DNA: TGCGCCAGCAGTCTAAGCGGGGGGGCATCAGATACGCAGTATTTT.

The chain uses TRBV6-5 and TRBJ1-2; no clear D. CDR1 is MNHEY and CDR2 is SVGAGI in the germline V gene. V dropped 6 bases and J dropped 0 bases, with 8 bases sitting between them. CDR3 length: 13 amino acids. CDR3 loop: CASRGGSNYGYTF. For the CDR3, the DNA is TGTGCCAGCAGAGGAGGGTCTAACTATGGCTACACCTTC.

This rearrangement joins TRBV29-1 to TRBJ2-1; TRBD1 matches 8 bases. CDR3 length equals 12 residues. J gave up 10 bases and V 5 bases, and 7 bases lay outside the gene matches. Germline CDR1 SQVTM, CDR2 ANQGSEA. The CDR3 is CSVPGTGREQFF. The CDR3 DNA is TGCAGCGTTCCCGGGACAGGTCGCGAGCAGTTCTTC.

This chain uses TRBV7-2 with TRBJ2-7; D unresolved. The CDR3 totals 11 residues. V shed 5 bases and J shed 7 bases, with 9 bases lying between them. Germline V gene data show CDR1 as SGHTA and CDR2 as FQGNSA. For the CDR3, the DNA is TGTGCCAGCAGCGCTATCGGGGAGCAGTACTTC. Its translation: CASSAIGEQYF. The variable domain in full, with the rest retrieved from reference TRBV7-2 and TRBJ2-7, is GAGVSQSPSNKVTEKGKDVELRCDPISGHTALYWYRQSLGQGLEFLIYFQGNSAPDKSGLPSDRFSAERTGGSVSTLTIQRTQQEDSAVYLCASSAIGEQYFGPGTRLTVT.

J is TRBJ1-2 and V is TRBV5-8, with a possible D match to TRBD1 (5 bases). Looked up from germline, CDR1 is SGHTS and CDR2 is YDEGEE. This CDR3 is 13 amino acids long. V was pared by 3 bases and J by 4 bases, with 10 bases between. CDR3 sequence: CASSYMTVYGYTF. The DNA of the CDR3 is TGTGCCAGCAGCTATATGACAGTCTATGGCTACACCTTC.

This clonotype was seen once. This chain uses TRBV7-9 with TRBJ1-1; D perhaps matches TRBD1 (5 bases). V was pared by 5 bases and J by 2 bases, with 12 bases between. Germline V gives CDR1 SEHNR, CDR2 FQNEAQ (reference sequence). CDR3 length equals 14 residues. This CDR3 is CASSPVRTNTEAFF. Written as DNA, the CDR3 is TGTGCCAGCAGCCCAGTTCGGACAAACACTGAAGCTTTCTTT.

This clonotype was counted only a few times. Here the CDR3 DNA reads TGTGCCAGCAGTACTGACATCACCGGGGAGCTGTTTTTT. It translates to CASSTDITGELFF. The chain uses TRBV12-3 or TRBV12-4 and TRBJ2-2, with D unclear. There are 13 residues in the CDR3. The V end lost 5 bases, the J end lost 4 bases, and 8 bases lay between the germline ends.

There are many counts of this clonotype. This CDR3 reads CASSFWTGNNEQFF. The CDR3 DNA reads as TGTGCCAGCAGCTTCTGGACAGGGAACAATGAGCAGTTCTTC. The chain joins TRBV7-8 to TRBJ2-1, with 8 bases aligning to TRBD1. The CDR3 loop spans 14 amino acids. The germline V gene has CDR1 SGHVS and CDR2 FQNEAQ. J lost 5 bases, V lost 3 bases, and 3 bases had no gene match.

This chain uses TRBV12-3 or TRBV12-4 with TRBJ1-4, with D possibly TRBD1 on 5 matching bases. This CDR3 is built from 16 residues. The V and J ends lost 3 bases and 7 bases respectively, with 18 bases between them. CDR3 residues: CASSFAQGGVGEKLFF. The CDR3 region has the DNA TGTGCCAGCAGTTTTGCCCAGGGAGGGGTCGGTGAAAAACTGTTTTTT.